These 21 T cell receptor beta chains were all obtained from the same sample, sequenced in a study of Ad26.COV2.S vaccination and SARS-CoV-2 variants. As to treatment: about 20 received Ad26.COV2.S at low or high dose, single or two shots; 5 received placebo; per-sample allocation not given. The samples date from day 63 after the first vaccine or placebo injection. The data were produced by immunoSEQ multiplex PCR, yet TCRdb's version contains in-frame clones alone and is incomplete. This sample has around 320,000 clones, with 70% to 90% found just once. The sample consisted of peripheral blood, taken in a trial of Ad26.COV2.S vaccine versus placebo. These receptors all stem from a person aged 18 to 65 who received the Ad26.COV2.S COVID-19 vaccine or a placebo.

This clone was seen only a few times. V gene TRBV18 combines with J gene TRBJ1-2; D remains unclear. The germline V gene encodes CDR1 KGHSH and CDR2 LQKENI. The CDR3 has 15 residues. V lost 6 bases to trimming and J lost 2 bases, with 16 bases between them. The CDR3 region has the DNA TGTGCCAGCTCCCCCCCCACTATAGGGAACTATGGCTACACCTTC. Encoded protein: CASSPPTIGNYGYTF. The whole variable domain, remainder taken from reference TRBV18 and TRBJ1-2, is NAGVMQNPRHLVRRRGQEARLRCSPMKGHSHVYWYRQLPEEGLKFMVYLQKENIIDESGMPKERFSAEFPKEGPSILRIQQVVRGDSAAYFCASSPPTIGNYGYTFGSGTRLTVV.

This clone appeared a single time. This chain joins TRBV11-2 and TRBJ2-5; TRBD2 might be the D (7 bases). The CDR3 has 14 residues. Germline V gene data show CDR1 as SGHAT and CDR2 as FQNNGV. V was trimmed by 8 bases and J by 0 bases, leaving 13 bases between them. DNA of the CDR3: TGTGCCAGCGCCGGGGGGCGGTACCAAGAGACCCAGTACTTC. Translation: CASAGGRYQETQYF. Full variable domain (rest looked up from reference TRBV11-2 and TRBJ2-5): EAGVAQSPRYKIIEKRQSVAFWCNPISGHATLYWYQQILGQGPKLLIQFQNNGVVDDSQLPKDRFSAERLKGVDSTLKIQPAKLEDSAVYLCASAGGRYQETQYFGPGTRLLVL.

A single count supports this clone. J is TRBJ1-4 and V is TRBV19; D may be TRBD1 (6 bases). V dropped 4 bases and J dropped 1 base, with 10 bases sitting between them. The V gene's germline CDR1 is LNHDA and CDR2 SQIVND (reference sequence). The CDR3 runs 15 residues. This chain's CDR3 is CASSTYRETNEKLFF. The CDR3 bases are TGTGCCAGTAGTACCTACAGGGAAACTAATGAAAAACTGTTTTTT.

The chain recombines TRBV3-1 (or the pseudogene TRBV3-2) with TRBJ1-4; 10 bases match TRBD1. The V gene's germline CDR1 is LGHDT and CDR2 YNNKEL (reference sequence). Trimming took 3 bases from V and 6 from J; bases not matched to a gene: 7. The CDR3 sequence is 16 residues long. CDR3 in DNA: TGTGCCAGCAGCCACAGCTCCGGGACAGGGGATGAAAAACTGTTTTTT. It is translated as CASSHSSGTGDEKLFF.

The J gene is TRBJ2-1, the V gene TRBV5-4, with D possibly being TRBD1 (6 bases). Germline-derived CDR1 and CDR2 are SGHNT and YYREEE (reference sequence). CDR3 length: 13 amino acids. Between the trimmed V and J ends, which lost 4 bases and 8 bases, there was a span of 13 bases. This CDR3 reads CASSKTGTDEQFF. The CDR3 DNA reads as TGTGCCAGCAGCAAGACAGGTACAGATGAGCAGTTCTTC.

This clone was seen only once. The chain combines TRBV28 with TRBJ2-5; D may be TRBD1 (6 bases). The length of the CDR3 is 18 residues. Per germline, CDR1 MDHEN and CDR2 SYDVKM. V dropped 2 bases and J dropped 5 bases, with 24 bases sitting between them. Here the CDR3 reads CASSLAGTTRPPLETQYF. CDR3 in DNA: TGTGCCAGCAGTTTAGCCGGGACAACCAGGCCCCCCCTGGAGACCCAGTACTTC.

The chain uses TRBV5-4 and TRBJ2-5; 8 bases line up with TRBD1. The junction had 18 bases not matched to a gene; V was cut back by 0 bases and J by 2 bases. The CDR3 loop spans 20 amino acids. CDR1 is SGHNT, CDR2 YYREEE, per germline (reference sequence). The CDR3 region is CASSLEGGQGAVRLQETQYF. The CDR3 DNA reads TGTGCCAGCAGCTTGGAGGGGGGCCAGGGGGCTGTTCGTTTACAAGAGACCCAGTACTTC.

CDR3 region: CASSQRRGYNEQFF. The CDR3 nucleotides are TGTGCCAGCAGCCAACGGCGGGGGTACAATGAGCAGTTCTTC. V usage is TRBV4-2 and J usage is TRBJ2-1, with 7 bases fitting TRBD2. The V gene's germline CDR1 is LGHNA and CDR2 YNFKEQ. V lost 2 bases to trimming and J lost 4 bases; unmatched junction nucleotides: 2. This CDR3 has 14 amino acids.

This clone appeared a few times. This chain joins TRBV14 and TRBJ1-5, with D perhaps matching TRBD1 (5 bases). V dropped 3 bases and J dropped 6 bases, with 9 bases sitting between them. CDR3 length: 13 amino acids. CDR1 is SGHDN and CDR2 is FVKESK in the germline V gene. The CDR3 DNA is TGTGCCAGCAGCCAGGGGGTCTTTCAGCCCCAGCATTTT. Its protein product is CASSQGVFQPQHF.

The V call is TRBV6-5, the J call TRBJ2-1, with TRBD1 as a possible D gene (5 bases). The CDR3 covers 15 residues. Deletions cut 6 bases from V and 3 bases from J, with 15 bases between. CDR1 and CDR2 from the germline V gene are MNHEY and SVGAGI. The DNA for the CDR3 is TGTGCCAGCAGCTCGCAAGGGGTAGGCTACAATGAGCAGTTCTTC. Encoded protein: CASSSQGVGYNEQFF.

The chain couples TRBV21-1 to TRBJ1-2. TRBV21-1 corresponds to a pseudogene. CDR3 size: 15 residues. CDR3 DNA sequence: TGTGCCAGCAGCAAGACGAGGGTTACAAACTATGGCTACACCTTC. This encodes CASSKTRVTNYGYTF.

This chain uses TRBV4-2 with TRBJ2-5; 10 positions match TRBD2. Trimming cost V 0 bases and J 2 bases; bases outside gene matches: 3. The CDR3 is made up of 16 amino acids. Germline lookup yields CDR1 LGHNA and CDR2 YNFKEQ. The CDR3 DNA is TGTGCCAGCAGCCAAGATCCTAGCGGGGGACAAGAGACCCAGTACTTC. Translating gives CASSQDPSGGQETQYF.

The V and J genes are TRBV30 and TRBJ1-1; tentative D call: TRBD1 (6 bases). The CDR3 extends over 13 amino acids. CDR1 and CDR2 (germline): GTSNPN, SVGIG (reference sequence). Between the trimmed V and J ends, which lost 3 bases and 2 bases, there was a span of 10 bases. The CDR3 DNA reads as TGTGCCTGGAGGGCCGGGACAAACACTGAAGCTTTCTTT. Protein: CAWRAGTNTEAFF.

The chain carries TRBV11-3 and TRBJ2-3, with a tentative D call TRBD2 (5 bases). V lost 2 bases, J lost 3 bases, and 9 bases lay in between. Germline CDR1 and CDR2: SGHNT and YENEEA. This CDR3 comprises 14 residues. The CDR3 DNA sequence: TGTGCCAGCAGCTTAAACCCGGGGACAGATACGCAGTATTTT. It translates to CASSLNPGTDTQYF.

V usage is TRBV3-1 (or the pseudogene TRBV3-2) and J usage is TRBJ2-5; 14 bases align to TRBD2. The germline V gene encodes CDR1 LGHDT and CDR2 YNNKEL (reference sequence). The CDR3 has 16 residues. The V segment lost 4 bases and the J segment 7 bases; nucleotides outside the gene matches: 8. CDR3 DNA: TGTGCCAGCAGCCCCGGACTAGCGGGGGGCCTGGGGACCCAGTACTTC. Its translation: CASSPGLAGGLGTQYF.

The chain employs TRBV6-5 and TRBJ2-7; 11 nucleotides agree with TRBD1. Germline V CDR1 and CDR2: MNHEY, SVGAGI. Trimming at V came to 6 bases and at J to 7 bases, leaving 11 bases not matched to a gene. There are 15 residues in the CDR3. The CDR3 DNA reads TGTGCCAGCAGCAACTCCTGGACAGGGGGCAGGGAGCAGTACTTC. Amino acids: CASSNSWTGGREQYF.

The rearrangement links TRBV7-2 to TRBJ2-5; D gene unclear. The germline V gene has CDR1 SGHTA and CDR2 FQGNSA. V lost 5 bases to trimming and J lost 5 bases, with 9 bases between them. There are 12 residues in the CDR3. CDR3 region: CASSPFSETQYF. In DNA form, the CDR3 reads TGTGCCAGCAGCCCGTTCTCGGAGACCCAGTACTTC.

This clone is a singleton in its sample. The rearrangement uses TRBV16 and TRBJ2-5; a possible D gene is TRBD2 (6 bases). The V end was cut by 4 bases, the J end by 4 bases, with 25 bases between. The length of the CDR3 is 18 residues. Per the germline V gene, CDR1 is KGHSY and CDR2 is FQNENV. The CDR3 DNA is TGTGCCAGCAGCCCCTACAGCTTGCGGGGAGGCGGGCGAGAGACCCAGTACTTC. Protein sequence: CASSPYSLRGGGRETQYF.

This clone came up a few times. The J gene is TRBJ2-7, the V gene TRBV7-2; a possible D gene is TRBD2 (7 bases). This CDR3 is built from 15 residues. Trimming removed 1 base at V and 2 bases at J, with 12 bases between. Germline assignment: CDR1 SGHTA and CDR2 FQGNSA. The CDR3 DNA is TGTGCCAGCAGCTTAGTAGGGGGGGCCACCTACGAGCAGTACTTC. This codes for CASSLVGGATYEQYF.

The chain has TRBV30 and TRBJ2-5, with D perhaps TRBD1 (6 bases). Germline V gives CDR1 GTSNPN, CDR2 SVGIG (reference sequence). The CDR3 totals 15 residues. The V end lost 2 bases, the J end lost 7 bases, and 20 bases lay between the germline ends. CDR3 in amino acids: CAWSRPGTFRRTQYF. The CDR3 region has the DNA TGTGCCTGGAGTCGTCCCGGGACATTCCGGAGGACCCAGTACTTC. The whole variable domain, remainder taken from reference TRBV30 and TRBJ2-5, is SQTIHQWPATLVQPVGSPLSLECTVEGTSNPNLYWYRQAAGRGLQLLFYSVGIGQISSEVPQNLSASRPQDRQFILSSKKLLLSDSGFYLCAWSRPGTFRRTQYFGPGTRLLVL.

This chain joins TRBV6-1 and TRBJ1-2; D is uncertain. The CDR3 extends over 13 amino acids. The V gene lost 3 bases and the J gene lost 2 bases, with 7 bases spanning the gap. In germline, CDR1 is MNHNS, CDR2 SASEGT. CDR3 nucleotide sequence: TGTGCCAGCAGTGAGGCCGCCAACTATGGCTACACCTTC. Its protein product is CASSEAANYGYTF.